This T cell receptor (beta chain) came from a study of T cell responses to AZD1222 COVID-19 vaccine. Study information: Combined were second doses at about 4 or about 12 weeks.

TCRdb keeps only in-frame clones here, not all; method: immunoSEQ multiplex PCR. Among 80,000 to 100,000 clones listed, approximately 86% were seen once. In regard to this clone: What it binds is not known.

The V gene's germline CDR1 is SGHRS and CDR2 YFSETQ. CDR3 size: 12 residues. V lost 3 bases to trimming and J lost 1 base, with 4 bases between them. The study's findings and limits: The study found vaccine-associated CD4 TCRs spanning spike, dominant at 160-218 and 743-854.

V and J are TRBV5-1 and TRBJ1-1; unclear D gene. The TCR comes from an adult in good health. This material consisted of peripheral blood, taken on day 0 of AZD1222 vaccination. The CDR3 is CASSSENTEAFF. CDR3 nucleotide sequence: TGCGCCAGCAGCTCGGAGAACACTGAAGCTTTCTTT.